The rows below give T cell receptor beta chains drawn from one sample of a study of blood T cells in healthy people across ages. From the 5' RACE reads, TCRdb called clonotypes with MiXCR, one entry per CDR3 protein. The sample lists 650,000 to 1,000,000 distinct CDR3 sequences, 30% to 45% occurring once. Sequencing input: blood. The receptors derive from a man aged 18 to 29 in good health. CDR3s include the opening cysteine and the closing phenylalanine or tryptophan. The order of the fields is CDR3 protein, CDR3 DNA, J gene, clone size, D gene, V gene. The D gene is left open where the match is weak. Clone sizes are given selectively: once, few, many, or a class where the clone is expanded.

CASRLLTGGGQPQHF | TGTGCCAGCAGACTACTAACAGGGGGTGGTCAGCCCCAGCATTTT | TRBJ1-5 | - | TRBD1 | TRBV28
CASSGGLHGYTF | TGTGCCAGCAGTGGAGGGCTCCATGGCTACACCTTC | TRBJ1-2 | - | - | TRBV25-1
CSARVIGRYNEQFF | TGCAGTGCTAGAGTTATAGGGCGATACAATGAGCAGTTCTTC | TRBJ2-1 | few | - | TRBV20-1
CASSLATRSIREDTQYF | TGCGCCAGCAGCTTGGCCACTAGGTCTATCAGGGAAGATACGCAGTATTTT | TRBJ2-3 | many | - | TRBV5-1
CASSLAAPTSTDTQYF | TGTGCCAGCAGCTTAGCGGCCCCGACTAGCACAGATACGCAGTATTTT | TRBJ2-3 | many | - | TRBV7-2
CASSKETYNEQYF | TGTGCCAGCAGCAAAGAAACCTACAATGAGCAGTACTTC | TRBJ2-5 | - | - | TRBV21-1
CASSLSRQGRGNTIFF | TGTGCCAGCAGCTTGAGTCGGCAGGGGAGAGGAAACACCATATTTTTT | TRBJ1-3 | - | - | TRBV5-5
CASSPGQGGSYNEQFF | TGTGCCAGCTCACCAGGACAGGGGGGCTCCTACAATGAGCAGTTCTTC | TRBJ2-1 | many | TRBD1 | TRBV18
CASSHTTGTGDHGYTF | TGTGCCAGCAGCCACACTACCGGGACAGGGGATCATGGCTACACCTTC | TRBJ1-2 | - | TRBD1 | TRBV6-6
CSARGAGGHNEQFF | TGCAGTGCTAGAGGGGCAGGGGGGCACAATGAGCAGTTCTTC | TRBJ2-1 | few | - | TRBV20-1
CASSIGLAGITDTQYF | TGCGCCAGCAGCATCGGACTAGCGGGGATCACAGATACGCAGTATTTT | TRBJ2-3 | - | TRBD2 | TRBV5-1
CAGSLSTVGLGDTQYF | TGTGCCGGCAGCTTATCGACGGTCGGGTTGGGAGATACGCAGTATTTT | TRBJ2-3 | - | - | TRBV7-2
CASSYRTGGFNSPLHF | TGTGCCAGCAGTTACCGCACAGGGGGCTTTAATTCACCCCTCCACTTT | TRBJ1-6 | few | TRBD1 | TRBV6-5
CATPEDTANYGYTF | TGTGCCACGCCCGAAGACACTGCCAATTATGGCTACACCTTC | TRBJ1-2 | - | - | TRBV12-3/TRBV12-4
CASSQDTLPGGGNTEAFF | TGCGCCAGCAGCCAAGATACACTACCAGGGGGCGGGAACACTGAAGCTTTCTTT | TRBJ1-1 | - | TRBD1 | TRBV4-3
CSARDSWGREYNEQFF | TGCAGTGCTAGAGATTCCTGGGGACGGGAGTACAATGAGCAGTTCTTC | TRBJ2-1 | - | - | TRBV20-1
CAWSVRSTPPLHF | TGTGCCTGGAGTGTACGGTCTACCCCCCCCCTCCACTTT | TRBJ1-6 | once | - | TRBV30
CSARDGSPSSYEQYF | TGCAGTGCTAGAGATGGGAGCCCGTCCTCCTACGAGCAGTACTTC | TRBJ2-7 | few | - | TRBV20-1
CAISESRTSGGNTGELFF | TGTGCCATCAGTGAGTCGAGGACTAGCGGGGGCAACACCGGGGAGCTGTTTTTT | TRBJ2-2 | - | TRBD2 | TRBV10-3
CASSAGLGGLNEQYF | TGTGCCAGCAGCGCCGGGCTAGGGGGTCTCAATGAGCAGTACTTC | TRBJ2-7 | - | - | TRBV5-4
CSVGRAGAGSYEQYF | TGCAGCGTTGGAAGGGCCGGGGCAGGGTCCTACGAGCAGTACTTC | TRBJ2-7 | - | - | TRBV29-1
CASSLYGAGAYWNEQFF | TGTGCCAGCAGCTTATATGGGGCAGGGGCATATTGGAATGAGCAGTTCTTC | TRBJ2-1 | - | - | TRBV7-9
CASAQTSGAVYEQYF | TGTGCCAGCGCCCAAACTAGCGGGGCCGTCTACGAGCAGTACTTC | TRBJ2-7 | - | TRBD2 | TRBV27
CASSVDGANQPQHF | TGTGCCAGCAGCGTAGATGGGGCGAATCAGCCCCAGCATTTT | TRBJ1-5 | many | - | TRBV9
CASSPRDGEETQYF | TGTGCCAGCAGCCCCAGGGACGGTGAAGAGACCCAGTACTTC | TRBJ2-5 | - | - | TRBV9
CAGSLWGIRYF | TGTGCCGGCAGTTTATGGGGGATCAGGTATTTT | TRBJ2-3 | - | - | TRBV12-3/TRBV12-4
CASSLRLHNEQFF | TGTGCCAGCAGCCTAAGACTTCACAATGAGCAGTTCTTC | TRBJ2-1 | few | - | TRBV6-2/TRBV6-3
CASSQDSVVSYNSPLHF | TGCGCCAGCAGCCAAGACAGCGTCGTCTCCTATAATTCACCCCTCCACTTT | TRBJ1-6 | once | - | TRBV4-3
CSGTTTNYGYTF | TGCAGCGGAACGACAACTAACTATGGCTACACCTTC | TRBJ1-2 | - | - | TRBV29-1
CASSSPDRGQETQYF | TGCGCCAGCAGCTCGCCCGACAGGGGGCAAGAGACCCAGTACTTC | TRBJ2-5 | - | TRBD1 | TRBV5-1
CATGQASYEQYF | TGTGCCACCGGACAGGCATCCTACGAGCAGTACTTC | TRBJ2-7 | few | TRBD1 | TRBV10-3
CASSLVAGVNTEAFF | TGTGCCAGCAGCTTAGTCGCAGGTGTGAACACTGAAGCTTTCTTT | TRBJ1-1 | - | - | TRBV7-2
CASKMTGYSSSPLHF | TGTGCCAGCAAAATGACAGGGTATTCGAGTTCACCCCTCCACTTT | TRBJ1-6 | - | TRBD1 | TRBV6-5
CASIEQPAKNIQYF | TGTGCCAGCATCGAACAGCCAGCCAAAAACATTCAGTACTTC | TRBJ2-4 | - | - | TRBV25-1
CSARGGAPGTQYF | TGCAGTGCTAGAGGTGGCGCCCCGGGGACCCAGTACTTC | TRBJ2-5 | - | - | TRBV20-1
CASSPSGAEETQYF | TGCGCCAGCAGCCCATCCGGGGCGGAAGAGACCCAGTACTTC | TRBJ2-5 | many | - | TRBV5-1
CSARPHVSYEQYF | TGCAGTGCTAGACCCCACGTATCCTACGAGCAGTACTTC | TRBJ2-7 | few | - | TRBV20-1
CASRGGLAGTDTQYF | TGTGCCAGCAGAGGGGGACTAGCGGGTACAGATACGCAGTATTTT | TRBJ2-3 | many | TRBD2 | TRBV12-3/TRBV12-4
CASSLAWGIADTQYF | TGTGCCAGCAGCTTAGCTTGGGGGATAGCAGATACGCAGTATTTT | TRBJ2-3 | - | - | TRBV7-9
CASLGTEQGDTQYF | TGTGCCAGCCTCGGGACGGAACAGGGGGATACGCAGTATTTT | TRBJ2-3 | many | TRBD1 | TRBV12-3/TRBV12-4
CSAKIAGMSYNEQYF | TGCAGTGCTAAAATAGCGGGAATGTCCTACAATGAGCAGTACTTC | TRBJ2-7 | few | TRBD2 | TRBV20-1
CASSLFTGSGTDTQYF | TGTGCCAGCAGTTTATTTACAGGGTCGGGCACAGATACGCAGTATTTT | TRBJ2-3 | many | - | TRBV28
CASRGQTGTSYNEQFF | TGTGCCAGCAGGGGCCAGACAGGGACGTCCTACAATGAGCAGTTCTTC | TRBJ2-1 | - | TRBD1 | TRBV2
CASSSPRGSGANVLTF | TGTGCCAGCAGTTCGCCCAGGGGCTCTGGGGCCAACGTCCTGACTTTC | TRBJ2-6 | - | - | TRBV6-5
CASSSMDRAETPLHF | TGTGCCAGCAGTTCCATGGACAGGGCGGAGACACCCCTCCACTTT | TRBJ1-6 | - | TRBD1 | TRBV6-5
CSAQQGRDEKLFF | TGCAGTGCTCAACAGGGTCGGGATGAAAAACTGTTTTTT | TRBJ1-4 | few | - | TRBV20-1
CAISESGGGINEQFF | TGTGCCATCAGTGAGTCGGGCGGGGGGATCAATGAGCAGTTCTTC | TRBJ2-1 | - | TRBD2 | TRBV10-3
CASSPQITYGYTF | TGTGCCAGCAGCCCACAGATTACATATGGCTACACCTTC | TRBJ1-2 | many | - | TRBV6-5
CSARRGRLNTEAFF | TGCAGTGCTAGACGGGGCCGACTGAACACTGAAGCTTTCTTT | TRBJ1-1 | few | - | TRBV20-1
CSARESLTEGALCGQFF | TGCAGTGCTAGAGAATCCCTCACTGAGGGGGCCCTCTGTGGGCAGTTCTTC | TRBJ2-1 | few | TRBD1 | TRBV20-1
CASKERGHYNEQFF | TGTGCCAGTAAGGAGCGGGGGCACTACAATGAGCAGTTCTTC | TRBJ2-1 | - | TRBD2 | TRBV19
CASSHRVGRRNTEAYF | TGTGCCAGCAGTCACCGTGTGGGGAGGAGGAACACTGAAGCTTACTTT | TRBJ1-1 | - | - | TRBV27
CAIGTGQHNEQFF | TGTGCCATCGGGACGGGACAGCACAATGAACAGTTCTTC | TRBJ2-1 | - | TRBD1 | TRBV10-3
CASSLRGLANEQYF | TGTGCCAGCAGCCTGAGGGGACTAGCCAATGAGCAGTACTTC | TRBJ2-5 | - | TRBD2 | TRBV5-6